Below are 20 T cell receptor beta chains sequenced from a single sample in a study of long-term antiretroviral therapy in people with HIV. The assay used was immunoSEQ (version v3.0), run at survey level. The repertoire was sequenced with immunoSEQ multiplex PCR; TCRdb's copy has only in-frame clones and lacks some. Here the sample spans about 31,000 clones, 70% to 90% being singletons. The sample here was unsorted PBMCs, taken 0.8 years before starting antiretroviral therapy. Receptors originate from a man aged 18 to 30 with HIV.

The V gene is TRBV4-3, the J gene TRBJ2-7, with 7 bases lining up with TRBD2. There are 15 residues in the CDR3. The ends lost 3 bases at V and 6 bases at J; junction bases unmatched: 11. Germline loops: CDR1 LGHNA, CDR2 YSLEER. The CDR3 coding sequence is TGCGCCAGCAGCCATACTAGCGAATCGTTACGCGAGCAGTACTTC. The encoded protein is CASSHTSESLREQYF.

The chain employs TRBV5-1 and TRBJ1-1, with 7 bases fitting TRBD1. The V segment lost 2 bases and the J segment 1 base; nucleotides outside the gene matches: 5. Germline CDR1 SGHRS, CDR2 YFSETQ. The CDR3 covers 15 residues. In DNA form, the CDR3 reads TGCGCCAGCAGCTTACCAGGGGGATGGAACACTGAAGCTTTCTTT. Its protein is CASSLPGGWNTEAFF.

The V gene is TRBV5-4, the J gene TRBJ2-2, with D possibly TRBD1 on 6 matching bases. Per germline, CDR1 SGHNT and CDR2 YYREEE (reference sequence). The CDR3 has 14 residues. The V end lost 3 bases, the J end lost 4 bases, and 10 bases lay between the germline ends. CDR3 DNA: TGTGCCAGCAGCTACCTCAGGGGCACCGGGGAGCTGTTTTTT. This translates into CASSYLRGTGELFF.

The chain has TRBV19 and TRBJ1-1, with TRBD1 matching 8 bases. The germline gives CDR1 LNHDA, CDR2 SQIVND (reference sequence). Germline trimming cut 2 bases from V and 6 bases from J; bases unmatched to any gene: 5. The CDR3 covers 14 residues. The CDR3 spells CASSITGQGPEAFF. CDR3 in DNA: TGTGCCAGTAGTATAACAGGACAGGGTCCTGAAGCTTTCTTT.

This clone was seen only a few times. The rearrangement joins TRBV7-6 to TRBJ1-4; 8 bases match TRBD1. The CDR3 loop spans 15 amino acids. CDR1 is SGHVS and CDR2 is FNYEAQ in the germline V gene. Germline trimming cut 5 bases from V and 7 bases from J; bases unmatched to any gene: 9. This CDR3 reads CASSSQGATLEKLFF. In DNA, the CDR3 is TGTGCCAGCAGCAGTCAGGGGGCCACCCTTGAAAAACTGTTTTTT. Full variable domain (rest looked up from reference TRBV7-6 and TRBJ1-4): GAGVSQSPRYKVTKRGQDVALRCDPISGHVSLYWYRQALGQGPEFLTYFNYEAQQDKSGLPNDRFSAERPEGSISTLTIQRTEQRDSAMYRCASSSQGATLEKLFFGSGTQLSVL.

The chain recombines TRBV6-7 with TRBJ2-1; 14 bases align to TRBD2. TRBV6-7 is noted as an ORF with a role that remains uncertain. CDR3 length equals 18 residues. The V gene end was trimmed by 0 bases and the J gene end by 8 bases; junction bases not matched to a gene: 9. The CDR3 DNA follows: TGTGCCAGCAGTTACTCGGCTTTGACTAGCGGGAGGGAACATGAGCAGTTCTTC. Its protein product is CASSYSALTSGREHEQFF.

J is TRBJ1-5 and V is TRBV20-1; D is unclear. This CDR3 spans 9 amino acids. The V and J ends lost 3 bases and 6 bases respectively, with 0 bases between them. Germline-derived CDR1 and CDR2 are DFQATT and SNEGSKA (reference sequence). Here the CDR3 DNA reads TGCAGTGCTAGTCAGCCCCAGCATTTT. Its protein product is CSASQPQHF.

The count of this clone is one. This chain connects TRBV5-1 to TRBJ1-1, with TRBD1 matching over 7 bases. The CDR3 spans 15 residues. Trimming removed 4 bases from V and 3 bases from J; junction bases left unmatched: 9. CDR1 and CDR2 (germline): SGHRS, YFSETQ. Written as DNA, the CDR3 is TGCGCCAGCAGCCCGCAGGGGGGCCCAGACACTGAAGCTTTCTTT. Amino acid sequence: CASSPQGGPDTEAFF.

The chain carries TRBV5-1 and TRBJ1-2; D is ambiguous. CDR3 length: 15 amino acids. The germline V and J ends were trimmed by 0 bases and 0 bases, with 9 bases remaining between them. CDR1 and CDR2 from the germline V gene are SGHRS and YFSETQ. DNA for the CDR3: TGCGCCAGCAGCTTGGATCCGAGACCTAACTATGGCTACACCTTC. Translation gives CASSLDPRPNYGYTF.

This clone turned up a few times. The gene calls are TRBV29-1 and TRBJ1-1; D gene uncertain. Per the germline V gene, CDR1 is SQVTM and CDR2 is ANQGSEA. CDR3 length: 13 residues. V was pared by 7 bases and J by 1 base, with 13 bases between. CDR3 sequence (DNA): TGCAGCGGAGTAAGGACGGCGAACACTGAAGCTTTCTTT. Protein: CSGVRTANTEAFF.

The rearrangement links TRBV9 to TRBJ1-2, with 7 bases fitting TRBD1. Trimming removed 4 bases from V and 2 bases from J; junction bases left unmatched: 8. CDR3 length equals 15 residues. The germline V gene has CDR1 SGDLS and CDR2 YYNGEE. The CDR3: CASSLDREGNYGYTF. The DNA for the CDR3 is TGTGCCAGCAGCCTTGACAGGGAGGGAAACTATGGCTACACCTTC.

The V gene is TRBV19, the J gene TRBJ1-5; TRBD1 matches at 8 bases. With 0 bases clipped from V and 4 bases from J, the junction kept 14 bases outside the gene matches. The CDR3 is 19 amino acids. Germline V gene sequence: CDR1 LNHDA, CDR2 SQIVND (reference sequence). CDR3 amino acids: CASSIDRTARDRSNQPQHF. CDR3 DNA sequence: TGTGCCAGTAGTATAGATCGAACAGCACGGGACAGGTCTAATCAGCCCCAGCATTTT.

The gene calls are TRBV5-1 and TRBJ1-1; TRBD1 is a possible D gene (5 bases). The CDR3 spans 13 residues. The germline V gene has CDR1 SGHRS and CDR2 YFSETQ. Trimming cost V 1 base and J 6 bases, with 10 bases left between them. The CDR3 loop reads CASSLLVGAEAFF. The CDR3 DNA sequence: TGCGCCAGCAGCTTGTTAGTAGGGGCTGAAGCTTTCTTT.

The V gene is TRBV2, the J gene TRBJ2-1; TRBD1 matches 9 bases. CDR3 length: 15 residues. V lost 10 bases to trimming and J lost 5 bases; unmatched junction nucleotides: 12. From germline, CDR1 is SNHLY and CDR2 FYNNEI. CDR3 sequence: CAIPRGTGIDNEQFF. The CDR3 DNA is TGTGCCATCCCTCGGGGGACAGGGATTGACAATGAGCAGTTCTTC.

This clone was observed once. The rearrangement joins TRBV9 to TRBJ2-7; 10 bases are shared with TRBD1. V lost 4 bases, J lost 3 bases, and 4 bases stayed unmatched. Per the germline V gene, CDR1 is SGDLS and CDR2 is YYNGEE. This CDR3 is built from 14 residues. This CDR3 reads CASSPRDRGYEQYF. The CDR3, as DNA: TGTGCCAGCAGCCCCCGGGACAGGGGCTACGAGCAGTACTTC.

This clone occurred a few times. The gene calls are TRBV2 and TRBJ2-7; D is tentatively TRBD1 or TRBD2 (6 bases each). Germline loops: CDR1 SNHLY, CDR2 FYNNEI. The CDR3 covers 14 residues. Trimming took off 7 bases at V and 4 bases at J, with 17 bases between the two ends. CDR3 in amino acids: CASTEEGGWYEQYF. Here the CDR3 DNA reads TGTGCCAGCACCGAGGAGGGGGGCTGGTACGAGCAGTACTTC. Using reference TRBV2 and TRBJ2-7 for the parts outside the CDR3, the full variable domain is EPEVTQTPSHQVTQMGQEVILRCVPISNHLYFYWYRQILGQKVEFLVSFYNNEISEKSEIFDDQFSVERPDGSNFTLKIRSTKLEDSAMYFCASTEEGGWYEQYFGPGTRLTVT.

This clone was picked up a small number of times. The chain employs TRBV11-1 and TRBJ1-1; D is undetermined. Germline CDR1 SGHAT, CDR2 FQDESV (reference sequence). The CDR3 length is 13 residues. V was shortened by 1 base and J by 11 bases, with 14 bases between the two germline ends. The CDR3 loop is CASSLERYLPAFF. Here the CDR3 DNA reads TGTGCCAGCAGCTTAGAACGGTATCTCCCCGCTTTCTTT.

V is TRBV7-2 and J is TRBJ2-1, with 11 bases matching TRBD1. Germline values: CDR1 SGHTA, CDR2 FQGNSA. The V segment lost 5 bases and the J segment 12 bases; nucleotides outside the gene matches: 9. This CDR3 has 14 residues. The DNA of the CDR3 is TGTGCCAGCAGCCATGGACAGGGGGCGAGGGGGCAGTTCTTC. It codes for CASSHGQGARGQFF. The complete variable domain, with remaining parts taken from reference TRBV7-2 and TRBJ2-1, reads GAGVSQSPSNKVTEKGKDVELRCDPISGHTALYWYRQSLGQGLEFLIYFQGNSAPDKSGLPSDRFSAERTGGSVSTLTIQRTQQEDSAVYLCASSHGQGARGQFFGPGTRLTVL.

V usage is TRBV7-9 and J usage is TRBJ1-2; 9 bases match TRBD1. V was pared by 5 bases and J by 8 bases, with 12 bases of the junction left unmatched. CDR3 length: 15 amino acids. Germline CDR1 SEHNR, CDR2 FQNEAQ (reference sequence). Written as DNA, the CDR3 is TGTGCCAGCAGCCAAAGCGGACAGGGGTATTGGGGCTACACCTTC. Its translation: CASSQSGQGYWGYTF.

The chain joins TRBV5-1 to TRBJ1-5; a possible D gene is TRBD1 (6 bases). CDR1 is SGHRS and CDR2 is YFSETQ in the germline V gene. Trimming removed 4 bases from V and 5 bases from J, with 19 bases in between. The CDR3 loop spans 16 amino acids. CDR3 amino acids: CASSPTGRGADQPQHF. In DNA, the CDR3 is TGCGCCAGCAGCCCCACTGGTCGGGGGGCGGATCAGCCCCAGCATTTT. Based on the CDR3 plus reference TRBV5-1 and TRBJ1-5, the full variable domain is KAGVTQTPRYLIKTRGQQVTLSCSPISGHRSVSWYQQTPGQGLQFLFEYFSETQRNKGNFPGRFSGRQFSNSRSEMNVSTLELGDSALYLCASSPTGRGADQPQHFGDGTRLSIL.